This TCR beta chain is from a study of blood T cell repertoires in COVID-19. Study summary: From the United States, Italy and Spain came samples of acute and convalescent COVID-19. From T cells, B-cell-depleted T cells, or PBMCs came the material, which was cDNA or gDNA.

In the study's own analysis: Nucleated cell number was recorded as an estimate derived from reference gene primer amplification. The repertoire was sequenced with immunoSEQ multiplex PCR; TCRdb's copy has only in-frame clones and lacks some. V, J and clone size are those of that table, while D and trimming were read from the DNA. The repertoire holds roughly 350,000 clones, with around 87% as singletons. The CDR3 covers 17 residues. Germline CDR1 MDHEN, CDR2 SYDVKM. The trim removed 8 bases at V and 2 bases at J, leaving 11 bases unmatched. Seattle patients were enrolled during active infection and followed longitudinally.

This receptor was identified in a woman aged 25 to 45 with COVID-19, enrolled during active disease. This chain links TRBV28 with TRBJ2-6; 8 positions agree with TRBD1. Sequencing was carried out using peripheral blood. The CDR3 sequence is CASGRPGQETGANVLTF. In DNA, the CDR3 is TGTGCCAGCGGCCGACCGGGACAGGAAACTGGGGCCAACGTCCTGACTTTC.